This T cell receptor beta chain was identified in a study of PD-1 blockade in classical Hodgkin lymphoma. General study points: Lower baseline TCR diversity marked trial partial responders and progressors.

As for this clone: Its matching antigen is unknown.

The CDR3 has 16 amino acids. J was trimmed by 3 bases and V by 4 bases; bases with no gene match: 8. Germline CDR1 SGDLS, CDR2 YYNGEE. The protocol was immunoSEQ multiplex PCR, while the TCRdb copy is restricted to in-frame clones and leaves out a portion. The top ten hold about 9% of the sample, which has some 150,000 clones, under 85% seen once. There was relapse after autologous stem cell transplantation in every patient, and there was variation in brentuximab vedotin exposure. This TCR derives from a human donor with classical Hodgkin lymphoma. The chain uses TRBV9 and TRBJ2-3, with 10 bases identical to TRBD2. The sequenced sample was peripheral blood mononuclear cells (PBMCs), obtained before the second cycle of nivolumab. DNA for the CDR3: TGTGCCAGCAGCTTCCGAGCGGGGGGGCCGACAGATACGCAGTATTTT. Its translation is CASSFRAGGPTDTQYF.